Listed below are T cell receptor beta chains from one sample, sequenced in a study of neurological immune-mediated disorders. TCRdb independently ran MiXCR on the 5' RACE reads; one entry per CDR3 protein. The top ten clones hold approximately 5.1% of a sample with over 50,000 distinct CDR3 sequences, over 4% of them seen once. Sample: PBMCs. The receptors were sampled from a human donor with multiple sclerosis. The donor label of this sample is uncertain. Both conserved end residues are part of each CDR3. Only some rows state a clone size, as once, few, many or a class for expanded clones.

v_gene	abundance	j_gene	CDR3aa
TRBV18	many	TRBJ1-2	CASSGETDYYGYTF
TRBV20-1	many	TRBJ2-1	CSADLAGAYNEQFF
TRBV5-1	many	TRBJ2-7	CASSSWRQGAYEQYF
TRBV5-1	many	TRBJ1-6	CASSSNPTGLNSPLHF
TRBV6-6	many	TRBJ1-2	CASRPQVGVGGYTF
TRBV11-2	many	TRBJ1-5	CASSSGQGGQPQHF
TRBV4-1	-	TRBJ2-7	CASSPTARRDEQYF
TRBV29-1	many	TRBJ2-1	CGGQYYNEQFF
TRBV9	many	TRBJ1-1	CASSPLGDRLNTEAFF
TRBV7-8	many	TRBJ2-3	CASSPTGGAVTDTQYF
TRBV6-2/TRBV6-3	many	TRBJ2-1	CASSRTGHNEQFF
TRBV3-1	many	TRBJ2-7	CASSQDWGLAVGVEQYF
TRBV2	many	TRBJ1-1	CASDRANTEAFF
TRBV5-1	many	TRBJ2-2	CASSPPGQGNTGELFF